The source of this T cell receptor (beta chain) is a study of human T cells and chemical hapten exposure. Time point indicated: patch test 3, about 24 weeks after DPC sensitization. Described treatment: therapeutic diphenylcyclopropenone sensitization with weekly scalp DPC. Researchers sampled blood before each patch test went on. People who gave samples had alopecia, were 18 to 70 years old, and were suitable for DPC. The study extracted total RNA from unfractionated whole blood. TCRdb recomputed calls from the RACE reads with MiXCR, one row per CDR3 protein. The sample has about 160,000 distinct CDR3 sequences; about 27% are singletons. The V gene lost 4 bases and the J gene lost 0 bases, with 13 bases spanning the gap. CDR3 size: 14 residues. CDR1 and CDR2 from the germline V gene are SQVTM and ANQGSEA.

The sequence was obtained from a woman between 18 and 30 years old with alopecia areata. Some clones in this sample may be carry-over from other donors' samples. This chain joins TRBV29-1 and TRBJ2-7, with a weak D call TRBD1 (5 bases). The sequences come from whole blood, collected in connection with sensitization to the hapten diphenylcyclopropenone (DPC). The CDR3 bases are TGCAGCGTTGTACTGGGGCTCAGCTCCTACGAGCAGTACTTC. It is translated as CSVVLGLSSYEQYF.